Given below is one T cell receptor (beta chain) in context. The target antigen is unknown. From germline, CDR1 is SGDLS and CDR2 YYNGEE. The CDR3 runs to 18 residues. Losses at the gene ends were 3 bases for V and 11 bases for J; bases not matched to a gene: 15. This record comes from a study of post-analysis software for immune sequencing data. General study findings and limits: TRBV5-6, TRBV5-1 and TRBV20-1 were among several TRBV segments more frequent in patients than controls. Those with multiple sclerosis, the patient group, showed significantly lower normalized Chao1 diversity than controls.

Incorporated into the TCR beta cDNA libraries were unique molecular identifiers, which served to reduce PCR and sequencing biases. TCRdb fed the PCR reads into MiXCR, producing one record per CDR3 protein. The data contain 380,000 or so distinct CDR3 sequences, 30% to 45% of them singletons. The rearrangement links TRBV9 to TRBJ2-1; 15 nucleotides line up with TRBD2. This clonotype originated in a girl under 18 with multiple sclerosis. Specimen: blood. CDR3 amino acids: CASSARSIEGLAGGQQFF. The CDR3 DNA reads as TGTGCCAGCAGCGCCCGCTCAATAGAGGGACTAGCGGGGGGCCAGCAGTTCTTC.